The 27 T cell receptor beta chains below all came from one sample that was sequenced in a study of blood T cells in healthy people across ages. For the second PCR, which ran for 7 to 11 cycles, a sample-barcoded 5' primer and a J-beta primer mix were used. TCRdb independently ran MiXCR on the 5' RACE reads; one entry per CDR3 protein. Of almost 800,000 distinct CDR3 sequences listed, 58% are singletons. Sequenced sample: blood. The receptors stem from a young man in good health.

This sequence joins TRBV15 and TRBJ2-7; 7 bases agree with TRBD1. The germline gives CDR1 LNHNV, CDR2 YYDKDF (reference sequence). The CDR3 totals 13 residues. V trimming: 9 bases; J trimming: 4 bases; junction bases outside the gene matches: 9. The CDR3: CATSDRVVYEQYF. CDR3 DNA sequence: TGTGCCACGAGCGACAGGGTAGTGTACGAGCAGTACTTC. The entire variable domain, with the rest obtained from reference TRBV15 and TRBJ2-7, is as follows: DAMVIQNPRYQVTQFGKPVTLSCSQTLNHNVMYWYQQKSSQAPKLLFHYYDKDFNNEADTPDNFQSRRPNTSFCFLDIRSPGLGDTAMYLCATSDRVVYEQYFGPGTRLTVT.

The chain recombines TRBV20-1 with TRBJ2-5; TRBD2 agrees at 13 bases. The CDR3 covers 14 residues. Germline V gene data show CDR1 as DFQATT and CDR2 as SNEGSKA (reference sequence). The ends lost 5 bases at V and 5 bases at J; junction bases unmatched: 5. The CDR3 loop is CSAFGLAGEETQYF. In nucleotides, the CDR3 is TGCAGTGCTTTCGGACTAGCGGGAGAGGAGACCCAGTACTTC.

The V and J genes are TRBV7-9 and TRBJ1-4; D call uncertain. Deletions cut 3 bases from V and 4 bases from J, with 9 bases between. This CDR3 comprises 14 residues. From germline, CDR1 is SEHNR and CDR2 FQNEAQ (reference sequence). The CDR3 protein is CASSFGPSNEKLFF. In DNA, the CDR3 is TGTGCCAGCAGCTTCGGACCGAGTAATGAAAAACTGTTTTTT.

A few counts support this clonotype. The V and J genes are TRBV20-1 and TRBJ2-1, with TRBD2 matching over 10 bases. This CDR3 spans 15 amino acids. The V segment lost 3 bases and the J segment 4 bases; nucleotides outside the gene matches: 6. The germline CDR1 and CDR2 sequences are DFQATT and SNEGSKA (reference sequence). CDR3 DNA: TGCAGTGCTAGTAGAGATAGCGGGGGGTACAATGAGCAGTTCTTC. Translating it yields CSASRDSGGYNEQFF.

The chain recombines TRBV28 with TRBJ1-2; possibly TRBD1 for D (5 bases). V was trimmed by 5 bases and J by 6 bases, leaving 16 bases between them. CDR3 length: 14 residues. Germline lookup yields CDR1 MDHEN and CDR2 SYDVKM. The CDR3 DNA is TGTGCCAGCAGTCCACCGTCGGGGGGACATGGCTACACCTTC. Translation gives CASSPPSGGHGYTF.

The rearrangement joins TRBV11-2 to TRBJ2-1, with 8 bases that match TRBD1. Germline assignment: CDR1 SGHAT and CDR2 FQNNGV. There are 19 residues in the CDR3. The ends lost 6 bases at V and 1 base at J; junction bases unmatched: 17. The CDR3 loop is CASSTYRPHRGNSYNEQFF. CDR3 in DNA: TGTGCCAGCAGTACCTACCGACCGCACAGGGGGAATTCCTACAATGAGCAGTTCTTC.

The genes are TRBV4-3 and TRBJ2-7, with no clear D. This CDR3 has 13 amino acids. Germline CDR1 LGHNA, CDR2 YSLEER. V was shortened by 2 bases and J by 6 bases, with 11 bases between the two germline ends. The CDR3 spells CASSQTRKGEQYF. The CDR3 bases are TGCGCCAGCAGCCAAACAAGGAAGGGCGAGCAGTACTTC.

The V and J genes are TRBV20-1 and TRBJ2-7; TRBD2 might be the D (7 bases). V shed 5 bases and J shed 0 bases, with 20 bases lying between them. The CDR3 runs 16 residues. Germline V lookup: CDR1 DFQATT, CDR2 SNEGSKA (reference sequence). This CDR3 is CSAPRGGRGTSYEQYF. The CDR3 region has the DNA TGCAGTGCTCCCAGGGGAGGGCGGGGGACCTCCTACGAGCAGTACTTC.

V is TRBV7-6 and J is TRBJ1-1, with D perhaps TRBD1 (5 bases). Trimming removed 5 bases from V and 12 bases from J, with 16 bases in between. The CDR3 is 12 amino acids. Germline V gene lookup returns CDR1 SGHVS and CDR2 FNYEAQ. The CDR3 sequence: CASSPYRSQTFF. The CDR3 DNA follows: TGTGCCAGCAGCCCCTACAGGTCGCAGACTTTCTTT.

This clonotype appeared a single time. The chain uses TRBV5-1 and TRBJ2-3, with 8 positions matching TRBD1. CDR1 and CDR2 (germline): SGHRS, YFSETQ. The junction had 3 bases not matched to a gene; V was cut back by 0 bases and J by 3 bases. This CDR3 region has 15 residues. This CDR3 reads CASSLEDRETDTQYF. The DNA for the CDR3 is TGCGCCAGCAGCTTGGAGGACAGGGAGACAGATACGCAGTATTTT.

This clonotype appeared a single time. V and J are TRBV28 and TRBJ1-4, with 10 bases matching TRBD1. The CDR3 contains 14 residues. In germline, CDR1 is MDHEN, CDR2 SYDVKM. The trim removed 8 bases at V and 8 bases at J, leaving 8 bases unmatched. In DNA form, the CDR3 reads TGTGCCAGCTCTATGACAGGGGGCAGAGAAAAACTGTTTTTT. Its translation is CASSMTGGREKLFF.

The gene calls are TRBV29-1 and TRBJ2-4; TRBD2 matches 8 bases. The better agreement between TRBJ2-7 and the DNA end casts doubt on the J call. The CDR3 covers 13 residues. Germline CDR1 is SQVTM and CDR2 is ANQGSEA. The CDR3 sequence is CSVVRGGLGEQYF. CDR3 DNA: TGCAGCGTTGTACGGGGGGGCCTTGGCGAGCAGTACTTC.

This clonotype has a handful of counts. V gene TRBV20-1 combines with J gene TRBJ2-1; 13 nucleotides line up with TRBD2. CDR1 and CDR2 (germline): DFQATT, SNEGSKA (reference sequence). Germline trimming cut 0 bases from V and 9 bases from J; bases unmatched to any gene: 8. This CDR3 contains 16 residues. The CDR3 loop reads CSARDAGTSGNFEQFF. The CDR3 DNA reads TGCAGTGCTAGAGACGCCGGGACTAGCGGGAATTTTGAGCAGTTCTTC.

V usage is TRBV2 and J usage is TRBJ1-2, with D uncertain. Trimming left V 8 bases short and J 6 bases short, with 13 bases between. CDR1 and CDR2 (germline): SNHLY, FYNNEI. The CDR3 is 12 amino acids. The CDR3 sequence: CASPTPGNGYTF. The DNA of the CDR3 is TGTGCCAGCCCTACGCCCGGGAATGGCTACACCTTC.

The CDR3 DNA reads as TGTGCCTGGGAAATGAGCACCGGGGAGCTGTTTTTT. It encodes CAWEMSTGELFF. The chain recombines TRBV30 with TRBJ2-2; D is unclear. V was clipped by 5 bases and J by 4 bases, with 8 bases between them. The CDR3 runs to 12 residues. CDR1 and CDR2 (germline): GTSNPN, SVGIG (reference sequence).

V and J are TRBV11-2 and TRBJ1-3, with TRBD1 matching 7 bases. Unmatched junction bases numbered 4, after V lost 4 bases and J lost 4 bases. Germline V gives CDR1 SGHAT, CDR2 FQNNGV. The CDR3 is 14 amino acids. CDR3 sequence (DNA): TGTGCCAGCAGCTCCAGGGGGGCGGGAAACACCATATATTTT. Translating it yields CASSSRGAGNTIYF.

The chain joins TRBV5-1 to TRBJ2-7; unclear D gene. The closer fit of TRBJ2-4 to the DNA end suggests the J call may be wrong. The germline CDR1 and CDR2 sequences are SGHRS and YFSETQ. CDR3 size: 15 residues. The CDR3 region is CASSLDVPTKNIQYF. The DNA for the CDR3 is TGCGCCAGCAGCTTGGACGTTCCGACCAAAAACATTCAGTACTTC.

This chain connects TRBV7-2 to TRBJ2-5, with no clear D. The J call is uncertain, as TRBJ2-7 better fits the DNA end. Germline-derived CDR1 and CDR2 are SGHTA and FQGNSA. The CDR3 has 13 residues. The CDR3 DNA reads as TGTGCCAGCAGTACAGTCGAGTGGGACGAGCAGTACTTC. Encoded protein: CASSTVEWDEQYF.

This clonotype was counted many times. The chain's CDR3 is CSAAEGLQETQYF. The CDR3 bases are TGCAGCGCTGCCGAGGGACTCCAAGAGACCCAGTACTTC. The rearrangement uses TRBV29-1 and TRBJ2-5, with D possibly matching TRBD2 (6 bases). Trimming cost V 7 bases and J 1 base, with 13 bases left between them. CDR3 length: 13 amino acids. The germline gives CDR1 SQVTM, CDR2 ANQGSEA.

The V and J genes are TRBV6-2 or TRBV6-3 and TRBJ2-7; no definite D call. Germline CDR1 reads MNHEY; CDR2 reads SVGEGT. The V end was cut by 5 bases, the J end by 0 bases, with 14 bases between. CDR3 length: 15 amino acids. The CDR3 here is CASSTTDRNSYEQYF. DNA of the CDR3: TGTGCCAGCAGTACCACCGACCGAAACTCCTACGAGCAGTACTTC.

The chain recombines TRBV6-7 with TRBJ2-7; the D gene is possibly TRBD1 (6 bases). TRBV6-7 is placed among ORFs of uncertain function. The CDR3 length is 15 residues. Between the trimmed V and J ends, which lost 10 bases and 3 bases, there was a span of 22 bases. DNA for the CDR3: TGTGCCAACAGACACGTCATAACAGGGCACTACGAGCAGTACTTC. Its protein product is CANRHVITGHYEQYF.

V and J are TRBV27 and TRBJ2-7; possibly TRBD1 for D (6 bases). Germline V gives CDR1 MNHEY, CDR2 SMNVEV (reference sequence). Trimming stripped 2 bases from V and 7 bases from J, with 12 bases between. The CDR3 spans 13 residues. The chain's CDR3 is CASSLTGTREQYF. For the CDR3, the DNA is TGTGCCAGCAGTTTAACAGGGACCAGGGAGCAGTACTTC.

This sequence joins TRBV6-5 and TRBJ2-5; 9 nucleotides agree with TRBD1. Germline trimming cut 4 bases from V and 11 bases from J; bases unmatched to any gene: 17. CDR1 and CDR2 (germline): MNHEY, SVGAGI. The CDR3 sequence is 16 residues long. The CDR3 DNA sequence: TGTGCCAGCAGTTTCCATTCGGGACAGGGAAGGTCAGGGCAGTACTTC. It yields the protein CASSFHSGQGRSGQYF.

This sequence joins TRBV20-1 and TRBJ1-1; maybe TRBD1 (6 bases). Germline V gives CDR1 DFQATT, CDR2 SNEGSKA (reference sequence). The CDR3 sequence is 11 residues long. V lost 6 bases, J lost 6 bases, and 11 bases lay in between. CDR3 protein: CSAPGVSEAFF. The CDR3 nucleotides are TGCAGTGCGCCAGGGGTTTCTGAAGCTTTCTTT.

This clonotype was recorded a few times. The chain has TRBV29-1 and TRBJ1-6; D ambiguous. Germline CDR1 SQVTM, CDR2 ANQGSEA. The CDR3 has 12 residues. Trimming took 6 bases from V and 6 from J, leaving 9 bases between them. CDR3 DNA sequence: TGCAGCGTGCAGGAGGGTAATTCACCCCTCCACTTT. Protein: CSVQEGNSPLHF.

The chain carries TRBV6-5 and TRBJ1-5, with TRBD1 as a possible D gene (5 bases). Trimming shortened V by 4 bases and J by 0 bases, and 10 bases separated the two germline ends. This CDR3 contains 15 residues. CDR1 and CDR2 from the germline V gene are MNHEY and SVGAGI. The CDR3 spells CASSSRQFSNQPQHF. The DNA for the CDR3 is TGTGCCAGCAGTTCAAGACAGTTTAGCAATCAGCCCCAGCATTTT.

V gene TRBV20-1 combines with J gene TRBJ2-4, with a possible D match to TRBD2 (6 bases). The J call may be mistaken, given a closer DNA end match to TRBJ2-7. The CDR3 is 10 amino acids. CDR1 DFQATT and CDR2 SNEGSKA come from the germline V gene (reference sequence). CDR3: CSAGGAEQYF. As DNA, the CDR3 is TGCAGTGCTGGCGGGGCCGAGCAGTACTTC.